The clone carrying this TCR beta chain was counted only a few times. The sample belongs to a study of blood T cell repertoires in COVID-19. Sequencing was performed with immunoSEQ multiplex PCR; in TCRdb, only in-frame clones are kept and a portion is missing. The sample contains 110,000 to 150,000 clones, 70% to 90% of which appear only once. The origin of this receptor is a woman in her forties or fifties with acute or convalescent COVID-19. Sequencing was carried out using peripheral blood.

CDR3 nucleotide sequence: TGCGCCAGCAGCCAAGATTCTGGGGGCTTCGGTCAGCCCCAGCATTTT. Translated: CASSQDSGGFGQPQHF. The V gene is TRBV4-1, the J gene TRBJ1-5; D might be TRBD1 (6 bases). Trimming left V 0 bases short and J 6 bases short, with 15 bases between. CDR1 and CDR2 from the germline V gene are MGHRA and YSYEKL. The CDR3 covers 16 residues.